A selection of T cell receptor beta chains follows, all from one sample in a study of cytomegalovirus exposure and HLA in healthy donors. Libraries were prepared by immunoSEQ multiplex PCR; TCRdb keeps only in-frame clonotypes and omits some of them. The table lists about 190,000 clones, around 75% of them singletons. The sequencing sample was made of PBMCs. The source is a woman between 25 and 40 years old in good health and CMV-seropositive. The CDR3 runs from the conserved cysteine through the conserved F or W. D genes are given only for firm matches. A clone size is listed for some rows: how often the clone was seen (once, few, many), or a class if it is expanded.

CDR3 DNA,CDR3 protein,V gene,clone size,J gene,D gene
TGTGCCAGCAGTTCCTCTAAAGCGGAAGAGCAGTACTTC,CASSSSKAEEQYF,TRBV28,.,TRBJ2-7,.
TGTGCCAGTAGTTCGTTCTATGGCTACACCTTC,CASSSFYGYTF,TRBV19,.,TRBJ1-2,.
TGTGCCAGCAGCACGGGACAGTACCAAGAGACCCAGTACTTC,CASSTGQYQETQYF,TRBV11-2,few,TRBJ2-5,TRBD1
TGCGCCAGCAGCTTTGGCGGGGGCGATGAGCAGTTCTTC,CASSFGGGDEQFF,TRBV5-1,.,TRBJ2-1,.
TGTGCCAGCAGCTTGGCGGGACAGACCTCCTACGAGCAGTACTTC,CASSLAGQTSYEQYF,TRBV5-6,.,TRBJ2-7,TRBD1
TGTGCCAGCAGTCAGACTAGCGGGTACACAGATACGCAGTATTTT,CASSQTSGYTDTQYF,TRBV28,.,TRBJ2-3,TRBD2
TGTGCCAGCAGTATCCGGTACAGGGCGGAATACGAGCAGTACTTC,CASSIRYRAEYEQYF,TRBV4-2,.,TRBJ2-7,.
TGTGCCAGCAGTGAGAGGGGGACTAGCGGCACAGATACGCAGTATTTT,CASSERGTSGTDTQYF,TRBV6-1,.,TRBJ2-3,TRBD2
TGTGCCAGCAGCCAAGCTAACACCTACAGTGGCTATGAGCAGTTCTTC,CASSQANTYSGYEQFF,TRBV14,.,TRBJ2-1,.
TGTGCCAGCAGCCTCTTAGCGGGAGGGGGAGAGCAGTTCTTC,CASSLLAGGGEQFF,TRBV27,once,TRBJ2-1,TRBD2
TGTGCCAGCAGCCCTCGGGCAGGGCCCTACGAGCAGTACTTC,CASSPRAGPYEQYF,TRBV11-2,.,TRBJ2-7,.
TGTGCCAGCAGCTGGACTAGCGGGAGCACAGATACGCAGTATTTT,CASSWTSGSTDTQYF,TRBV11-2,.,TRBJ2-3,TRBD2
TGTGCCAGCAGCCCTCAGGGCGCCTACGAGCAGTACTTC,CASSPQGAYEQYF,TRBV5-5,once,TRBJ2-7,.
TGTGCCAGCAGCGTCGACAGGGGAGCTCCCTACGAGCAGTACTTC,CASSVDRGAPYEQYF,TRBV5-4,.,TRBJ2-7,TRBD1
TGTGCCAGCGCATTCGCGGGACTAGCGGGAGGCCACTCCTACGAGCAGTACTTC,CASAFAGLAGGHSYEQYF,TRBV28,.,TRBJ2-7,TRBD2
TGTGCCAGCAGCTTATGTCCCTCCGGGACTGGGGGCTACACCTTC,CASSLCPSGTGGYTF,TRBV11-3,.,TRBJ1-2,.
TGTGCCAGCAGTCCTGACAGGGGGCTAGCCTATAATTCACCCCTCCACTTT,CASSPDRGLAYNSPLHF,TRBV27,.,TRBJ1-6,TRBD1
TGCAGTGCTCTCCGGGACAGGGATGTCTTC,CSALRDRDVF,TRBV20-1,.,TRBJ2-7,TRBD1
TGTGCCAGCAGTTTATACAGCGGACTTCAAGAGACCCAGTACTTC,CASSLYSGLQETQYF,TRBV28,.,TRBJ2-5,.
TGCGCCAGCAGGGACACCCCGAGTCGGTACAATGAGCAGTTCTTC,CASRDTPSRYNEQFF,TRBV5-1,.,TRBJ2-1,.
TGTGCCAGCAGGACAGGGGGAGCGGGGGCCAACGTCCTGACTTTC,CASRTGGAGANVLTF,TRBV6-1,.,TRBJ2-6,TRBD1
TGCGCCAGCAGTGAGGGGACTAGCGGGGGCGAGCAGTACTTC,CASSEGTSGGEQYF,TRBV10-1,.,TRBJ2-7,TRBD2
TGCAGCGTTGAAGCCAGGGGCAGGGGGCAATTCTACGAGCAGTACTTC,CSVEARGRGQFYEQYF,TRBV29-1,few,TRBJ2-7,TRBD1
TGCACCAGCAGCCAGACACTAGTAGCAGGCACAGATACGCAGTATTTT,CTSSQTLVAGTDTQYF,TRBV1,.,TRBJ2-3,.
TGTGCCAGCAGTGGACAGGGAGTACATGGCTACACCTTC,CASSGQGVHGYTF,TRBV28,.,TRBJ1-2,TRBD1
TGTGCCAGCAGACGTCAGACAGGTGGCTACACCTTC,CASRRQTGGYTF,TRBV28,.,TRBJ1-2,.
TGTGCCAGCAGCTCCCCAACAGGGCTCGGGGAAAAACTGTTTTTT,CASSSPTGLGEKLFF,TRBV7-2,few,TRBJ1-4,.
TGTGCCAGCAGCTTGGGGCCGGGCACCGGGGAGCTGTTTTTT,CASSLGPGTGELFF,TRBV7-6,.,TRBJ2-2,.
TGTGCCACCAACCCGAGGGGAGGGAGGGCCACTGAAGCTTTCTTT,CATNPRGGRATEAFF,TRBV28,.,TRBJ1-1,.
TGCGCCAGCAGCCCCGGGCAGGGGGCCAGGAATGAGCAGTTCTTC,CASSPGQGARNEQFF,TRBV5-1,.,TRBJ2-1,TRBD1
TGTGCCAGCAGCCACCCCGGGGGTTGGGGAAACGAGCAGTACTTC,CASSHPGGWGNEQYF,TRBV7-9,.,TRBJ2-7,.
TGCAGCGTTGAAGTAGGGACAGCAAGCGTCTATGGCTACACCTTC,CSVEVGTASVYGYTF,TRBV29-1,.,TRBJ1-2,TRBD1
TGCGCCAGCAGCCCTAGCGGGAAATACGAGCAGTACTTC,CASSPSGKYEQYF,TRBV5-1,.,TRBJ2-7,TRBD2
TGTGCCAGCAGTTTATCGAAGCTAGCGGAGGGCTACGAGCAGTACTTC,CASSLSKLAEGYEQYF,TRBV27,once,TRBJ2-7,TRBD2
TGCGCCAGCAGCACAGGGGGCGGGCTTTTCTACGAGCAGTACTTC,CASSTGGGLFYEQYF,TRBV5-1,.,TRBJ2-7,TRBD1
TGTGCCAGCAATGACCTCGGACTAGCGGGAAGAGAGACCCAGTACTTC,CASNDLGLAGRETQYF,TRBV28,few,TRBJ2-5,TRBD2
TGCGCCAGCAGCTCGGGACTAGCGGGTTCTGATACGCAGTATTTT,CASSSGLAGSDTQYF,TRBV5-1,.,TRBJ2-3,TRBD2
TGTGCCAGCAGCGACCGGGACTTTAATTCACCCCTCCACTTT,CASSDRDFNSPLHF,TRBV9,.,TRBJ1-6,.
TGTGCCAGCAGTACAGGGAGGGACACTGAAGCTTTCTTT,CASSTGRDTEAFF,TRBV6-1,.,TRBJ1-1,.
TGTTCCAGCAGCTTTAACAGAGGGGGCTACACCTTC,CSSSFNRGGYTF,TRBV7-9,.,TRBJ1-2,.
TGTGCCAGCAGGGGACAGGGTCTCGCCTACGAGCAGTACTTC,CASRGQGLAYEQYF,TRBV2,.,TRBJ2-7,TRBD1